The entry that follows covers one TCR beta chain sequence. The data were obtained in a study of control samples from healthy donors and cancer patients. Here immunoSEQ multiplex PCR was the method, and the copy in TCRdb shows in-frame clones only, minus some. The sample lists over 100,000 clones, 80% to 90% occurring once. Germline trimming cut 8 bases from V and 2 bases from J; bases unmatched to any gene: 9. Looked up from germline, CDR1 is KGHSY and CDR2 is FQNENV. The CDR3 spans 16 residues. The sample consisted of blood. The source is a woman between 50 and 59 years old in good health. The chain uses TRBV16 and TRBJ2-6; 7 nucleotides align to TRBD1. Here the CDR3 DNA reads TGTGCCAGCTCTCCTAACAGGGGAACTGGGGCCAACGTCCTGACTTTC. Translating it yields CASSPNRGTGANVLTF.